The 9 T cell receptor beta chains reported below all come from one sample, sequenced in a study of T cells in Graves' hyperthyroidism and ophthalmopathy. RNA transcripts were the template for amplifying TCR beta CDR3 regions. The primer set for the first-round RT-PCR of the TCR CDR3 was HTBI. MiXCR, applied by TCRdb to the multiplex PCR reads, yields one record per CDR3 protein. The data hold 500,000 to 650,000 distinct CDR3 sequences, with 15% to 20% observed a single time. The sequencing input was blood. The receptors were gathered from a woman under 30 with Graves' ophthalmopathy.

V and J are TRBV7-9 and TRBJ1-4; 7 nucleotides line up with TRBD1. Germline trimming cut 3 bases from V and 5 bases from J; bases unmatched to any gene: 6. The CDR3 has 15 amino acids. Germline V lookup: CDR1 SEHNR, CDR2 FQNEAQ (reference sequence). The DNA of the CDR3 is TGTGCCAGCAGCTTTACGACAGGGCCGAATGAAAAACTGTTTTTT. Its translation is CASSFTTGPNEKLFF.

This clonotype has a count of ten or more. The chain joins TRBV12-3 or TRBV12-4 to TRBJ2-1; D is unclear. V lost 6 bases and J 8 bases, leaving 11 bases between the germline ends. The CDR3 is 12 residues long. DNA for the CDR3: TGTGCCAGCAGCCCGACACCCCATGAGCAGTTCTTC. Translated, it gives CASSPTPHEQFF.

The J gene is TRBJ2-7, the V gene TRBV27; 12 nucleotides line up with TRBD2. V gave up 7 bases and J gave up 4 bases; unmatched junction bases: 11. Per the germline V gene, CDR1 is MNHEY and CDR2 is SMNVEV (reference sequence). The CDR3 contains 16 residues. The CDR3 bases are TGTGCCAGCACCTCCTCTGGACTAGCGGGATATTACGAGCAGTACTTC. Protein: CASTSSGLAGYYEQYF.

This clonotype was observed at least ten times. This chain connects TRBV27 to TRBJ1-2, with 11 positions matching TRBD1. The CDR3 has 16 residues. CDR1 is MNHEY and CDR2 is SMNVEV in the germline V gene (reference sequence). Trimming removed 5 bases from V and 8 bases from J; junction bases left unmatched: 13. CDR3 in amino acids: CASSPLGQGDPWGYTF. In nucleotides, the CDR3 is TGTGCCAGCAGTCCCCTGGGACAGGGGGATCCTTGGGGCTACACCTTC.

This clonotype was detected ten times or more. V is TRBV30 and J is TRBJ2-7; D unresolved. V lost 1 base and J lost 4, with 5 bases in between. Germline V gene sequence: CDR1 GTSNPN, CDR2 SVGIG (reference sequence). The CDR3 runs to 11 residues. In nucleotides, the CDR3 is TGTGCCTGGAGTGAAGTTTACGAGCAGTACTTC. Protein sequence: CAWSEVYEQYF.

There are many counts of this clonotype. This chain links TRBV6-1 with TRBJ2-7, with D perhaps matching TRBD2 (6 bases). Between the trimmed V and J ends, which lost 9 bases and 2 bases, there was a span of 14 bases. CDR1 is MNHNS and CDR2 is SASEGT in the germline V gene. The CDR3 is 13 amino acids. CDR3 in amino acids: CASFTTGAYEQYF. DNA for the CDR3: TGTGCCAGTTTTACGACGGGGGCCTACGAGCAGTACTTC.

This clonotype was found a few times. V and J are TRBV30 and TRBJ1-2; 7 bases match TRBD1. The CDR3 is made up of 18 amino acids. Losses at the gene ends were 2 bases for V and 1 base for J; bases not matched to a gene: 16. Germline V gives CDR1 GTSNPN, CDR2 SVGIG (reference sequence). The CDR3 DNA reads TGTGCCTGGAGTTTCCCCGGGACAGTTAAAACCCTTAACTATGGCTACACCTTC. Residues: CAWSFPGTVKTLNYGYTF.

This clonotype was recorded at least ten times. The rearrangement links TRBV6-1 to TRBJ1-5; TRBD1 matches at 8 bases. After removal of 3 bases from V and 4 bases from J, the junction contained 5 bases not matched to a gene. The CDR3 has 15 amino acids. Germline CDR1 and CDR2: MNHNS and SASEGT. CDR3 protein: CASSDWQGANQPQHF. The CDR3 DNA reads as TGTGCCAGCAGTGATTGGCAGGGGGCAAATCAGCCCCAGCATTTT.

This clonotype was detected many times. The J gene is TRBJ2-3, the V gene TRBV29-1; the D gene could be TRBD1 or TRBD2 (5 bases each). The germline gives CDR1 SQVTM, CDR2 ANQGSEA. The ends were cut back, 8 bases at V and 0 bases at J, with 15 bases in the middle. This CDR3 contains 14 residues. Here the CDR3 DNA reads TGCAGCACATCGCGGGCAGGGAGCACAGATACGCAGTATTTT. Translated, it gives CSTSRAGSTDTQYF.